The 16 T cell receptor beta chains below were found in one sample sequenced in a study of blood T cells in healthy people across ages. The second PCR ran 7 to 11 cycles with a sample-barcoded 5' primer and J-beta primers. One entry per CDR3 protein results from TCRdb running MiXCR on the 5' RACE reads. The table records hundreds of thousands of distinct CDR3 sequences, under 45% of them present only once. Sequenced: blood. The receptors here all came from a man aged 55-75 years in good health.

This chain joins TRBV6-5 and TRBJ1-1, with D uncertain. The ends were cut back, 7 bases at V and 1 base at J, with 10 bases in the middle. Germline V gene data show CDR1 as MNHEY and CDR2 as SVGAGI. The CDR3 is made up of 13 amino acids. The CDR3 is CASISTANTEAFF. Written as DNA, the CDR3 is TGTGCCAGCATATCCACAGCGAACACTGAAGCTTTCTTT.

The rearrangement uses TRBV14 and TRBJ1-5; D gene uncertain. This CDR3 contains 13 residues. The V and J ends lost 5 bases and 8 bases respectively, with 13 bases between them. CDR1 and CDR2 from the germline V gene are SGHDN and FVKESK. The DNA of the CDR3 is TGTGCCAGCAGCAGGGCACTTGGTAAGCCCCAGCATTTT. It encodes CASSRALGKPQHF.

The rearrangement uses TRBV7-2 and TRBJ2-5, with D hard to call. The CDR3 contains 15 residues. The V gene's germline CDR1 is SGHTA and CDR2 FQGNSA. V lost 1 base, J lost 2 bases, and 11 bases lay in between. CDR3 sequence: CASSLGEWEQETQYF. The CDR3 nucleotides read TGTGCCAGCAGCTTAGGGGAATGGGAACAAGAGACCCAGTACTTC.

This rearrangement joins TRBV18 to TRBJ2-5; D gene unclear. The CDR3 consists of 14 residues. Trimming removed 3 bases from V and 11 bases from J, with 19 bases in between. In germline, CDR1 is KGHSH, CDR2 LQKENI. As DNA, the CDR3 is TGTGCCAGCTCACCGGGTTCGATCCGTACTGAGCAGTACTTC. Its translation: CASSPGSIRTEQYF. The full variable domain, rest sourced from reference TRBV18 and TRBJ2-5, is NAGVMQNPRHLVRRRGQEARLRCSPMKGHSHVYWYRQLPEEGLKFMVYLQKENIIDESGMPKERFSAEFPKEGPSILRIQQVVRGDSAAYFCASSPGSIRTEQYFGPGTRLLVL.

The rearrangement uses TRBV18 and TRBJ1-5; D gene uncertain. V lost 2 bases, J lost 1 base, and 12 bases lay in between. The CDR3 consists of 16 residues. The germline V gene has CDR1 KGHSH and CDR2 LQKENI. The CDR3 protein is CASSPDQGSSNQPQHF. In nucleotides, the CDR3 is TGTGCCAGCTCACCAGATCAAGGTTCCAGCAATCAGCCCCAGCATTTT.

The chain recombines TRBV9 with TRBJ1-6; a possible D gene is TRBD1 (5 bases). Deletions cut 3 bases from V and 14 bases from J, with 12 bases between. This CDR3 comprises 12 residues. Per the germline V gene, CDR1 is SGDLS and CDR2 is YYNGEE. The CDR3 bases are TGTGCCAGCAGCGCCCCTCTGGGGGCCCTCCACTTT. Amino acid sequence: CASSAPLGALHF.

This CDR3 is CASSHKQPGQKWTGHRDAYF. CDR3 DNA sequence: TGTGCCAGCAGTCACAAACAGCCGGGACAAAAATGGACGGGTCACAGAGACGCGTATTTT. V and J are TRBV6-2 or TRBV6-3 and TRBJ2-3; a weak D match, TRBD1 (6 bases). There are 20 residues in the CDR3. CDR1 and CDR2 from the germline V gene are MNHEY and SVGEGT. V lost 5 bases to trimming and J lost 14 bases, with 41 bases between them.

The V gene is TRBV7-2, the J gene TRBJ1-5; the D gene is possibly TRBD1 (6 bases). The CDR3 totals 17 residues. Germline V gene lookup returns CDR1 SGHTA and CDR2 FQGNSA. V was pared by 6 bases and J by 0 bases, with 18 bases between. The CDR3 region has the DNA TGTGCCAGCAGTCTCTCCGGACAGCCAAATAGCAATCAGCCCCAGCATTTT. It translates to CASSLSGQPNSNQPQHF.

This clonotype was observed a few times. J is TRBJ2-1 and V is TRBV7-9; D is ambiguous. The CDR3 is made up of 11 amino acids. Germline CDR1 reads SEHNR; CDR2 reads FQNEAQ (reference sequence). The V end lost 6 bases, the J end lost 5 bases, and 5 bases lay between the germline ends. CDR3 in amino acids: CASRIDNEQFF. CDR3 coding DNA: TGTGCCAGCAGGATAGACAATGAGCAGTTCTTC.

This clonotype was seen a handful of times. CDR3 in DNA: TGTGCCAGCAGCTTGGGGACAGCTTACAATCAGCCCCAGCATTTT. It is translated as CASSLGTAYNQPQHF. The chain uses TRBV7-9 and TRBJ1-5; the match to TRBD1 covers 7 bases. The CDR3 is made up of 15 amino acids. CDR1 is SEHNR, CDR2 FQNEAQ, per germline (reference sequence). The V segment lost 3 bases and the J segment 3 bases; nucleotides outside the gene matches: 5.

CDR3 bases: TGTGCCAGCAGCTTTGGAGGACAGCCAGAAGCTTTCTTT. Its protein is CASSFGGQPEAFF. V and J are TRBV7-8 and TRBJ1-1; maybe TRBD1 (6 bases). This CDR3 contains 13 residues. Germline CDR1 SGHVS, CDR2 FQNEAQ. Trimming took 3 bases from V and 8 from J, leaving 13 bases between them.

This clonotype has ten or more counts. The chain is built from TRBV7-3 and TRBJ1-2; D unresolved. In germline, CDR1 is SGHTA, CDR2 FQGTGA. Trimming removed 6 bases at V and 4 bases at J, with 18 bases between. The CDR3 is made up of 15 amino acids. CDR3 region: CASSSTSFQSYGYTF. As DNA, the CDR3 is TGTGCCAGCAGTTCTACATCATTTCAATCCTATGGCTACACCTTC.

A few counts support this clonotype. This chain uses TRBV7-2 with TRBJ2-3, with 11 bases matching TRBD2. Germline V gene data show CDR1 as SGHTA and CDR2 as FQGNSA. This CDR3 has 16 residues. The V and J ends lost 5 bases and 0 bases, in that order; junction bases with no gene match: 4. CDR3 region: CASSNRLAGSTDTQYF. CDR3 DNA sequence: TGTGCCAGCAGCAACCGACTAGCGGGGAGCACAGATACGCAGTATTTT. Complete variable domain (other parts from reference TRBV7-2 and TRBJ2-3): GAGVSQSPSNKVTEKGKDVELRCDPISGHTALYWYRQSLGQGLEFLIYFQGNSAPDKSGLPSDRFSAERTGGSVSTLTIQRTQQEDSAVYLCASSNRLAGSTDTQYFGPGTRLTVL.

This clonotype was observed a few times. The chain recombines TRBV12-3 or TRBV12-4 with TRBJ2-1; D is possibly TRBD2 (6 bases). V dropped 7 bases and J dropped 10 bases, with 17 bases sitting between them. The CDR3 is made up of 13 amino acids. The CDR3 DNA sequence: TGTGCCAGCACTCAATCGCAAGCGGGCGAGCAGTTCTTC. It encodes CASTQSQAGEQFF.

This clonotype has more than one count but fewer than ten. The chain has TRBV7-2 and TRBJ2-5, with D perhaps being TRBD1 or TRBD2 (5 bases each). Deletions cut 4 bases from V and 1 base from J, with 7 bases between. From germline, CDR1 is SGHTA and CDR2 FQGNSA. CDR3 length equals 13 residues. In DNA, the CDR3 is TGTGCCAGCAGCTCCGGGACCCAAGAGACCCAGTACTTC. This sequence encodes CASSSGTQETQYF.

The V call is TRBV12-5, the J call TRBJ1-1; D perhaps matches TRBD1 (5 bases). Trimming pared 7 bases from V and 5 bases from J, leaving 17 bases between. This CDR3 comprises 14 residues. Germline-derived CDR1 and CDR2 are LGHNT and FRNRAP. The CDR3 reads CASAPGGVGTEAFF. The CDR3 DNA is TGTGCTAGTGCCCCTGGGGGGGTAGGGACTGAAGCTTTCTTT.